Listed below are T cell receptor beta chains from one sample, sequenced in a study of CD8 T cells in ankylosing spondylitis. TCRdb processed the 5' RACE reads anew with MiXCR; each CDR3 protein has one entry. The sample has roughly 230,000 distinct CDR3 sequences; 8% to 9% are singletons. Sequencing used blood, either unsorted or a sorted T cell fraction (not recorded which). Receptor source: a female donor with ankylosing spondylitis or in good health (not recorded which). The CDR3 runs from the conserved cysteine through the conserved F or W. Each record gives: V gene, clone size, D gene, J gene, CDR3 DNA, CDR3 protein. A D gene is named only where the DNA matches it firmly. The size entry is marked missing in some rows and otherwise reads once, few, many or a size class.

TRBV28	many	-	TRBJ2-7	TGTGCCAGCAGTTTAGTCAGGGGATACGAGCAGTACTTC	CASSLVRGYEQYF
TRBV29-1	many	-	TRBJ2-2	TGCAGCGTGGGGGGGACAGGCCGCGGGGAGCTGTTTTTT	CSVGGTGRGELFF
TRBV2	few	TRBD2	TRBJ2-7	TGTGCCAGCAGTGAAGAACCAGCGGGAGGGCCATTATCACCCTACGAGCAGTACTTC	CASSEEPAGGPLSPYEQYF
TRBV27	many	TRBD2	TRBJ2-1	TGTGCCAGCACCCGACTAGCGGGAGGCAATGAGCAGTTCTTC	CASTRLAGGNEQFF
TRBV9	many	TRBD2	TRBJ2-1	TGTGCCAGCAATCCTAGCGGCTTAAGCAATGAGCAGTTCTTC	CASNPSGLSNEQFF
TRBV2	many	-	TRBJ2-1	TGTGCCAGCGCGGATACCTACAATGAGCAGTTCTTC	CASADTYNEQFF
TRBV3-1	many	TRBD1	TRBJ2-7	TGTGCCAGCAGCCAATTCTGGACAGGGGGTTCCTACGAGCAGTACTTC	CASSQFWTGGSYEQYF
TRBV30	many	-	TRBJ1-2	TGTGCCTGGGGGAGACGGGGGACCGCTAACTATGGCTACACCTTC	CAWGRRGTANYGYTF
TRBV12-3/TRBV12-4	many	-	TRBJ1-5	TGTGCCAGCAGTTTATCGGGGGGAAGGGGGAATCAGCCCCAGCATTTT	CASSLSGGRGNQPQHF
TRBV30	many	-	TRBJ2-1	TGTGCCTGGAGTGTAAGTCTAACCAATGAGCAGTTCTTC	CAWSVSLTNEQFF
TRBV7-2	-	-	TRBJ2-3	TGTGCCAGCAGCTATCAGGGCCGGGGAACCACAGATACGCAGTATTTT	CASSYQGRGTTDTQYF
TRBV5-1	many	-	TRBJ2-3	TGCGCCAGCAGCTTTTCAGGGAGCACAGATACGCAGTATTTT	CASSFSGSTDTQYF
TRBV12-3/TRBV12-4	many	-	TRBJ2-1	TGTGCCAGCAGGTCAGCAATTTCCTACAATGAGCAGTTCTTC	CASRSAISYNEQFF
TRBV29-1	many	-	TRBJ2-3	TGCAGCGGTAGACGCACAGATACGCAGTATTTT	CSGRRTDTQYF
TRBV7-6	many	-	TRBJ2-1	TGTGCCAGCAGCTTAGGCCCGTTCACGGTGAATGAGCAGTTCTTC	CASSLGPFTVNEQFF
TRBV7-2	few	-	TRBJ1-2	TGTGCCAGCAGCTTAGTAGGCTCTCCCCTACATGGCTACACCTTC	CASSLVGSPLHGYTF
TRBV6-1	many	TRBD1	TRBJ2-2	TGTGCCACCAATCCAGGACAGGGGGGCACCGGGGAGCTGTTTTTT	CATNPGQGGTGELFF
TRBV6-2/TRBV6-3	many	-	TRBJ2-7	TGTGCCAGCACAGCTGAACTCTACGAGCAGTACTTC	CASTAELYEQYF
TRBV30	many	-	TRBJ2-6	TGTGCCTGGAGTGTACGGCCCCTCAACGTCCTGACTTTC	CAWSVRPLNVLTF
TRBV2	many	-	TRBJ1-5	TGTGCCAGCAGCAACGTTCGACAGACACCCAGGGGCAATCAGCCCCAGCATTTT	CASSNVRQTPRGNQPQHF
TRBV23-1	many	-	TRBJ1-6	TGCGCCAGCGGCCCCTGGGACTATAATTCACCCCTCCACTTT	CASGPWDYNSPLHF
TRBV7-2	-	-	TRBJ2-7	TGTGCCAGCAGCTTTGACAGGCCCTACGAGCAGTACTTC	CASSFDRPYEQYF
TRBV6-1	-	-	TRBJ2-2	TGTGCCAGCAAAGATAGGGCCATGAACACCGGGGAGCTGTTTTTT	CASKDRAMNTGELFF
TRBV5-1	many	TRBD2	TRBJ2-1	TGCGCCAGCAGCCGGACTAGCTCCTTCAATGAGCAGTTCTTC	CASSRTSSFNEQFF
TRBV7-6	many	TRBD1	TRBJ1-2	TGTGCCAGCAGCTTAGACACAGGGGAATATGGCTACACCTTC	CASSLDTGEYGYTF
TRBV11-2	-	TRBD2	TRBJ2-5	TGTGCCAGCAGCTTAGATCGGCTAGCGGGAGGTATGATAGAGACCCAGTACTTC	CASSLDRLAGGMIETQYF
TRBV9	many	-	TRBJ1-1	TGTGCCAGCAGCGTAGCGGGTGGGGGGGACACTGAAGCTTTCTTT	CASSVAGGGDTEAFF
TRBV6-8	-	-	TRBJ2-2	TGTGCCAGCAGTTACAGCAGGGGAGGGGTGCTGTTTTTT	CASSYSRGGVLFF
TRBV29-1	many	TRBD2	TRBJ2-7	TGCAGCGTTAGGGCTAGCGGGAACGGGCACGAGCAGTACTTC	CSVRASGNGHEQYF